A single sample gave rise to the 28 T cell receptor beta chains below, sequenced in a study of T cell responses to AZD1222 COVID-19 vaccine. TCRdb's table, derived via immunoSEQ multiplex PCR, lists solely in-frame clones and lacks some. The data contain 100,000 to 150,000 clones, roughly 90% of them seen just once; the ten biggest clones take up approximately 6%. This specimen consisted of peripheral blood, obtained on day 0 of AZD1222 vaccination. The source is an adult in good health.

The rearrangement joins TRBV6-6 to TRBJ1-6, with 10 bases fitting TRBD1. J lost 10 bases, V lost 8 bases, and 2 bases had no gene match. The length of the CDR3 is 12 residues. CDR1 is MNHNY and CDR2 is SVGAGI in the germline V gene (reference sequence). The CDR3 loop reads CASGTGDSPLHF. The CDR3 bases are TGTGCCAGCGGGACAGGGGACTCACCCCTCCACTTT.

The chain combines TRBV27 with TRBJ2-7; 8 bases line up with TRBD1. The ends lost 3 bases at V and 3 bases at J; junction bases unmatched: 4. This CDR3 has 14 residues. Germline V lookup: CDR1 MNHEY, CDR2 SMNVEV (reference sequence). The CDR3 spells CASSLGQDHYEQYF. CDR3 nucleotide sequence: TGTGCCAGCAGTTTGGGACAGGATCACTACGAGCAGTACTTC.

The genes are TRBV11-2 and TRBJ2-3; D could derive from TRBD1 or TRBD2 (6 bases each). The V and J ends lost 7 bases and 4 bases respectively, with 15 bases between them. The CDR3 spans 14 residues. Germline assignment: CDR1 SGHAT and CDR2 FQNNGV. CDR3 residues: CASNPNGGADTQYF. The CDR3, as DNA: TGTGCCAGCAACCCTAACGGGGGCGCAGATACGCAGTATTTT.

V and J are TRBV6-6 and TRBJ2-7, with D perhaps TRBD2 (7 bases). Trimming shortened V by 0 bases and J by 6 bases, and 12 bases separated the two germline ends. This CDR3 is built from 14 residues. Germline lookup yields CDR1 MNHNY and CDR2 SVGAGI (reference sequence). The CDR3 sequence: CASSYSGGAGEQYF. The CDR3 DNA reads as TGTGCCAGCAGTTACTCTGGGGGGGCCGGCGAGCAGTACTTC.

The chain couples TRBV7-2 to TRBJ2-3; 7 bases map to TRBD2. V dropped 10 bases and J dropped 0; count of bases not matched to a gene: 7. Looked up from germline, CDR1 is SGHTA and CDR2 is FQGNSA. CDR3 length equals 14 residues. The DNA for the CDR3 is TGTGCCATTTCAGCTAGCGGTAGCACAGATACGCAGTATTTT. Its translation: CAISASGSTDTQYF.

In its sample, this clone was seen a few times. The chain carries TRBV2 and TRBJ2-5, with 8 bases aligning to TRBD2. The V gene's germline CDR1 is SNHLY and CDR2 FYNNEI. J was trimmed by 0 bases and V by 11 bases; bases with no gene match: 11. The CDR3 covers 15 residues. CDR3 DNA sequence: TGTGCCTGCCGAAGCGGGGGCGCGTACCAAGAGACCCAGTACTTC. Translating gives CACRSGGAYQETQYF.

CDR3 in amino acids: CASSQSGENTEAFF. The CDR3 DNA follows: TGCGCCAGCAGTCAATCGGGGGAGAACACTGAAGCTTTCTTT. This chain connects TRBV23-1 to TRBJ1-1; D perhaps matches TRBD1 (5 bases). TRBV23-1 has ORF status, its function being uncertain. The ends were cut back, 0 bases at V and 1 base at J, with 6 bases in the middle. The CDR3 runs 14 residues.

CDR3: CASSPRGGDSGANVLTF. The DNA for the CDR3 is TGTGCCAGCAGCCCCCGGGGGGGAGACTCTGGGGCCAACGTCCTGACTTTC. This sequence joins TRBV7-9 and TRBJ2-6; TRBD2 matches at 8 bases. CDR1 is SEHNR, CDR2 FQNEAQ, per germline (reference sequence). V lost 5 bases and J lost 0; bases outside the gene matches: 6. The CDR3 extends over 17 amino acids.

This clone was observed once. This chain links TRBV2 with TRBJ2-3, with 15 positions matching TRBD2. The CDR3 has 17 residues. From germline, CDR1 is SNHLY and CDR2 FYNNEI. J lost 3 bases, V lost 6 bases, and 7 bases had no gene match. CDR3 protein: CASSTGTSGGRTDTQYF. CDR3 DNA sequence: TGTGCCAGCAGCACCGGGACTAGCGGGGGGAGGACAGATACGCAGTATTTT.

The rearrangement links TRBV9 to TRBJ1-1; 8 bases are a match to TRBD1. After removal of 7 bases from V and 2 bases from J, the junction contained 7 bases not matched to a gene. There are 14 residues in the CDR3. In germline, CDR1 is SGDLS, CDR2 YYNGEE. The chain's CDR3 is CASRTGTGNTEAFF. The CDR3 DNA is TGTGCCAGCCGAACCGGGACAGGAAACACTGAAGCTTTCTTT.

The chain combines TRBV6-1 with TRBJ2-6; perhaps TRBD2 as D (6 bases). V lost 2 bases and J lost 3, with 14 bases in between. The V gene's germline CDR1 is MNHNS and CDR2 SASEGT. The CDR3 extends over 17 amino acids. This chain's CDR3 is CASSESLGGIGANVLTF. DNA of the CDR3: TGTGCCAGCAGTGAATCGCTTGGGGGGATTGGGGCCAACGTCCTGACTTTC.

V and J are TRBV12-3 or TRBV12-4 and TRBJ1-2; perhaps TRBD1 as D (6 bases). Between the trimmed V and J ends, which lost 8 bases and 1 base, there was a span of 11 bases. The CDR3 length is 13 residues. The CDR3 region has the DNA TGTGCCAGCGGGGCGGACAGTAACTATGGCTACACCTTC. The encoded protein is CASGADSNYGYTF.

The J gene is TRBJ2-3, the V gene TRBV5-1; D not certain. The germline V gene has CDR1 SGHRS and CDR2 YFSETQ. Trimming shortened V by 4 bases and J by 1 base, and 4 bases separated the two germline ends. The CDR3 covers 12 residues. CDR3 in DNA: TGCGCCAGCAGCCTCCGCACAGATACGCAGTATTTT. It encodes CASSLRTDTQYF.

V and J are TRBV6-1 and TRBJ2-3, with 8 bases matching TRBD2. The V segment lost 4 bases and the J segment 1 base; nucleotides outside the gene matches: 7. Germline CDR1 MNHNS, CDR2 SASEGT. The CDR3 length is 16 residues. In DNA, the CDR3 is TGTGCCAGCAGTGCCATACTAGCGGAGCGCACAGATACGCAGTATTTT. Translation: CASSAILAERTDTQYF.

This chain connects TRBV18 to TRBJ1-6, with 11 bases matching TRBD1. J lost 6 bases, V lost 2 bases, and 12 bases had no gene match. This CDR3 region has 19 residues. Germline V gene data show CDR1 as KGHSH and CDR2 as LQKENI. The CDR3 coding sequence is TGTGCCAGCTCACCAGTAAGACGAGGACAGGGGGCTAGTAATTCACCCCTCCACTTT. It is translated as CASSPVRRGQGASNSPLHF.

This clone was observed a handful of times. The chain uses TRBV7-2 and TRBJ1-4; 8 bases map to TRBD1. Germline V gives CDR1 SGHTA, CDR2 FQGNSA. The CDR3 loop spans 17 amino acids. V lost 5 bases, J lost 5 bases, and 13 bases stayed unmatched. The CDR3 reads CASSPLTVDRENEKLFF. DNA for the CDR3: TGTGCCAGCAGCCCCTTAACGGTGGACAGGGAGAATGAAAAACTGTTTTTT.

In nucleotides, the CDR3 is TGTGCCAGCAGCTTACTAGCGACCGGGGAGCTGTTTTTT. It codes for CASSLLATGELFF. The rearrangement uses TRBV7-2 and TRBJ2-2, with D possibly being TRBD2 (6 bases). V dropped 2 bases and J dropped 5 bases, with 6 bases sitting between them. Germline V gene sequence: CDR1 SGHTA, CDR2 FQGNSA. The CDR3 runs 13 residues.

This chain connects TRBV27 to TRBJ2-1; 10 bases map to TRBD2. J gave up 4 bases and V 3 bases, and 6 bases lay outside the gene matches. There are 16 residues in the CDR3. CDR1 and CDR2 (germline): MNHEY, SMNVEV (reference sequence). The CDR3 region has the DNA TGTGCCAGCAGTTTGGGTAGCGGGGGGTATTACAATGAGCAGTTCTTC. Protein product: CASSLGSGGYYNEQFF.

In this sample, this clone turned up once. This chain links TRBV7-2 with TRBJ2-7, with D perhaps matching TRBD1 (6 bases). The V end was cut by 7 bases, the J end by 4 bases, with 17 bases between. Per the germline V gene, CDR1 is SGHTA and CDR2 is FQGNSA. This CDR3 spans 14 amino acids. The CDR3 here is CASTLDSSSYEQYF. CDR3 coding DNA: TGTGCCAGCACTCTGGACAGTTCCTCTTACGAGCAGTACTTC.

The rearrangement links TRBV5-6 to TRBJ2-3; D is tentatively TRBD1 or TRBD2 (5 bases each). The CDR3 extends over 18 amino acids. Germline CDR1 reads SGHDT; CDR2 reads YYEEEE. V dropped 0 bases and J dropped 8 bases, with 25 bases sitting between them. Written as DNA, the CDR3 is TGTGCCAGCAGCTTGGAACGGGGTGGGGACGCCCGATCGGCTACGCAGTATTTT. It codes for CASSLERGGDARSATQYF. Combining the CDR3 with reference TRBV5-6 and TRBJ2-3 gives the whole variable domain DAGVTQSPTHLIKTRGQQVTLRCSPKSGHDTVSWYQQALGQGPQFIFQYYEEEERQRGNFPDRFSGHQFPNYSSELNVNALLLGDSALYLCASSLERGGDARSATQYFGPGTRLTVL.

The gene calls are TRBV7-9 and TRBJ1-5, with 7 bases lining up with TRBD1. J was trimmed by 4 bases and V by 5 bases; bases with no gene match: 5. The length of the CDR3 is 14 residues. Germline V gene sequence: CDR1 SEHNR, CDR2 FQNEAQ (reference sequence). CDR3 in DNA: TGTGCCAGCAGCCTCGGACAGGCGAATCAGCCCCAGCATTTT. It codes for CASSLGQANQPQHF.

V and J are TRBV11-2 and TRBJ1-2; D gene unclear. Trimming left V 0 bases short and J 8 bases short, with 13 bases between. This CDR3 spans 14 amino acids. The germline CDR1 and CDR2 sequences are SGHAT and FQNNGV. CDR3 region: CASSLDGGPQGYTF. The CDR3 bases are TGTGCCAGCAGCTTAGATGGTGGCCCTCAAGGCTACACCTTC.

The gene calls are TRBV4-2 and TRBJ1-2; no firm D call. The germline V and J ends were trimmed by 3 bases and 4 bases, with 15 bases remaining between them. Germline lookup yields CDR1 LGHNA and CDR2 YNFKEQ. This CDR3 region has 15 residues. The CDR3 region is CASSQDGTRIYGYTF. The CDR3, as DNA: TGTGCCAGCAGCCAGGACGGAACCAGGATCTATGGCTACACCTTC.

V usage is TRBV18 and J usage is TRBJ2-2; D ambiguous. Germline V lookup: CDR1 KGHSH, CDR2 LQKENI. The CDR3 is made up of 12 amino acids. Deletions cut 5 bases from V and 7 bases from J, with 8 bases between. This chain's CDR3 is CASSTQGGELFF. CDR3 bases: TGTGCCAGCTCAACTCAAGGCGGGGAGCTGTTTTTT.

V is TRBV4-2 and J is TRBJ1-1; D is perhaps TRBD1 (5 bases). The germline gives CDR1 LGHNA, CDR2 YNFKEQ. V shed 0 bases and J shed 10 bases, with 12 bases lying between them. This CDR3 has 13 residues. This CDR3 is CASSQEGEWGAFF. DNA of the CDR3: TGTGCCAGCAGCCAAGAAGGGGAATGGGGAGCTTTCTTT.

The V call is TRBV27, the J call TRBJ2-7; D perhaps matches TRBD1 (6 bases). This CDR3 spans 16 amino acids. Germline lookup yields CDR1 MNHEY and CDR2 SMNVEV (reference sequence). The V end lost 6 bases, the J end lost 4 bases, and 22 bases lay between the germline ends. The CDR3 coding sequence is TGTGCCAGCAGCTCCGGACAGTCCCCAGCGATGTACGAGCAGTACTTC. Residues: CASSSGQSPAMYEQYF.

The chain combines TRBV12-3 or TRBV12-4 with TRBJ2-3; D uncertain. Between the trimmed V and J ends, which lost 6 bases and 8 bases, there was a span of 12 bases. This CDR3 has 12 amino acids. The CDR3 region has the DNA TGTGCCAGCAGGTCCTGGGGAAGTACGCAGTATTTT. Protein: CASRSWGSTQYF.

The rearrangement uses TRBV7-2 and TRBJ1-2, with 7 bases lining up with TRBD1. From germline, CDR1 is SGHTA and CDR2 FQGNSA. The V gene end was trimmed by 0 bases and the J gene end by 4 bases; junction bases not matched to a gene: 11. The CDR3 has 17 residues. The DNA for the CDR3 is TGTGCCAGCAGCTTAGCCATGCCAGGGGGAGGTGGCTATGGCTACACCTTC. Translated, it gives CASSLAMPGGGGYGYTF.